These T cell receptor beta chains were read from a single sample in a study of shared clonotypes between healthy human individuals. Only in-frame clones appear in the TCRdb table, and some are missing; sequencing was by immunoSEQ multiplex PCR. The table shows about 2.4 million clones, with 93% occurring only once. Sequenced sample: naive CD4+ T cells from PBMCs. Receptor source: a man aged 18 to 29 in good health. Some clones in this sample may be carry-over from other donors' samples. CDR3s include the opening cysteine and the closing phenylalanine or tryptophan. Fields, in order: clone size, J gene, V gene, D gene, CDR3 protein, CDR3 DNA. D genes are given only for firm matches. Clone size, where shown, is once, few, many, or a class for clones that have expanded.

>-|TRBJ1-1|TRBV18|-
CASSPIGTVDTEAFF
TGTGCCAGCTCACCCATAGGGACGGTGGACACTGAAGCTTTCTTT
>once|TRBJ2-7|TRBV28|-
CASRTGWVDEQYF
TGTGCCAGCAGGACAGGTTGGGTCGACGAGCAGTACTTC
>once|TRBJ2-7|TRBV20-1|-
CSATPIYEQYF
TGCAGTGCTACCCCCATCTACGAGCAGTACTTC
>-|TRBJ2-3|TRBV7-2|TRBD1
CASSFWSTGTGSTDTQYF
TGTGCCAGCAGCTTTTGGAGCACCGGGACAGGGAGCACAGATACGCAGTATTTT
>-|TRBJ1-2|TRBV11-2|-
CASSLEVRGNGYTF
TGTGCCAGCAGCTTAGAGGTGCGGGGGAATGGCTACACCTTC
>-|TRBJ2-5|TRBV7-2|-
CASSFLGRAETQYF
TGTGCCAGCAGCTTCCTTGGGCGGGCAGAGACCCAGTACTTC
>-|TRBJ1-2|TRBV7-2|-
CASSEGPINYGYTF
TGTGCCAGCAGCGAGGGACCGATTAACTATGGCTACACCTTC
>-|TRBJ2-6|TRBV30|-
CAWSGKESGANVLTF
TGTGCCTGGAGTGGAAAGGAATCCGGGGCCAACGTCCTGACTTTC
>-|TRBJ2-2|TRBV9|-
CASTRDRLATGELFF
TGTGCCAGCACCCGGGACAGACTAGCAACCGGGGAGCTGTTTTTT
>-|TRBJ2-5|TRBV14|TRBD2
CASSSGLAGWASQYF
TGTGCCAGCAGCTCGGGACTAGCGGGATGGGCGTCCCAGTACTTC
>-|TRBJ2-1|TRBV9|TRBD2
CASSVGTSGEHEQFF
TGTGCCAGCAGCGTAGGGACTAGCGGGGAGCATGAGCAGTTCTTC
>-|TRBJ2-3|TRBV5-1|-
CASRRDASSTDTQYF
TGCGCCAGCAGGCGGGACGCTTCTAGCACAGATACGCAGTATTTT
>-|TRBJ2-1|TRBV7-2|TRBD2
CASSPMGGSQYNEQFF
TGTGCCAGCAGCCCCATGGGGGGGAGCCAGTACAATGAGCAGTTCTTC
>-|TRBJ1-2|TRBV6-5|-
CATNRGSQGGYTF
TGTGCCACCAACCGGGGCAGCCAAGGGGGCTACACCTTC
>-|TRBJ1-1|TRBV5-1|TRBD1
CASSRDRAMAFF
TGCGCCAGCAGCCGGGACAGGGCGATGGCTTTCTTT
>-|TRBJ1-2|TRBV5-3|-
CARIRQEQGYTF
TGTGCCAGAATCAGACAGGAGCAAGGCTACACCTTC
>-|TRBJ1-2|TRBV6-5|TRBD1
CASSPDRAGYGYTF
TGTGCCAGCAGCCCTGACAGGGCGGGCTATGGCTACACCTTC
>-|TRBJ2-5|TRBV9|-
CASSVVELPETQYF
TGTGCCAGCAGCGTAGTGGAGCTCCCAGAGACCCAGTACTTC
>-|TRBJ2-5|TRBV5-1|-
CASSLVSGKETQYF
TGCGCCAGCAGCTTGGTTTCCGGTAAAGAGACCCAGTACTTC
>-|TRBJ2-2|TRBV5-1|TRBD2
CASSLAGEGSGELFF
TGCGCCAGCAGCTTGGCCGGGGAGGGCTCCGGGGAGCTGTTTTTT
>-|TRBJ2-2|TRBV18|TRBD2
CASFTGLAGAWSGELFF
TGTGCCAGCTTCACAGGACTAGCGGGAGCTTGGAGCGGGGAGCTGTTTTTT
>once|TRBJ1-4|TRBV28|-
CASSSEGVRGEKLFF
TGTGCCAGCAGTTCAGAAGGTGTCCGGGGTGAAAAACTGTTTTTT
>-|TRBJ1-2|TRBV28|-
CASSLPVGAIRGYTF
TGTGCCAGCAGTCTTCCCGTGGGGGCCATCAGGGGCTACACCTTC
>-|TRBJ2-3|TRBV29-1|-
CSVGTRHTDTQYF
TGCAGCGTTGGGACTCGACACACAGATACGCAGTATTTT
>-|TRBJ2-7|TRBV13|-
CASSFTRYEQYF
TGTGCCAGCAGCTTTACACGCTACGAGCAGTACTTC
>-|TRBJ1-1|TRBV7-7|-
CASSRRMNTEAFF
TGTGCCAGCAGCCGACGGATGAACACTGAAGCTTTCTTT
>-|TRBJ2-3|TRBV9|-
CASSAQESTDTQYF
TGTGCCAGCAGCGCCCAGGAAAGCACAGATACGCAGTATTTT
>-|TRBJ2-7|TRBV28|-
CASTRDITYEQYF
TGTGCCAGCACCCGGGACATAACCTACGAGCAGTACTTC
>-|TRBJ2-7|TRBV5-8|TRBD1
CASSAWTGGNEQYF
TGTGCCAGCAGCGCATGGACAGGGGGAAACGAGCAGTACTTC
>-|TRBJ1-4|TRBV5-1|-
CASSLTGNYEKLFF
TGCGCCAGCAGCTTGACAGGGAATTATGAAAAACTGTTTTTT
>-|TRBJ2-5|TRBV4-1|TRBD2
CASSLTSGEETQYF
TGCGCCAGCAGCCTAACTAGCGGGGAAGAGACCCAGTACTTC
>once|TRBJ2-2|TRBV7-9|TRBD1
CASSLYRDSNTGELFF
TGTGCCAGCAGCTTATACCGGGACAGTAACACCGGGGAGCTGTTTTTT
>-|TRBJ2-5|TRBV7-8|TRBD2
CASSELAGAPFLETQYF
TGTGCCAGCAGCGAACTAGCGGGAGCGCCTTTTTTAGAGACCCAGTACTTC
>-|TRBJ1-5|TRBV30|TRBD1
CAWKGTGTDRSNQPQHF
TGTGCCTGGAAGGGGACCGGGACAGACAGGAGCAATCAGCCCCAGCATTTT
>-|TRBJ2-1|TRBV19|TRBD1
CASRTRQGWDEQFF
TGTGCCAGTAGAACCCGACAGGGGTGGGATGAGCAGTTCTTC
>-|TRBJ1-1|TRBV4-1|-
CASSQERGEAFF
TGCGCCAGCAGCCAAGAGAGAGGGGAAGCTTTCTTT
>-|TRBJ1-1|TRBV7-9|-
CASSENEGGNTEAFF
TGTGCCAGCAGCGAGAATGAAGGGGGGAACACTGAAGCTTTCTTT
>-|TRBJ2-6|TRBV4-2|-
CASSQDREVTGANVLTF
TGTGCCAGCAGCCAAGATAGAGAGGTTACTGGGGCCAACGTCCTGACTTTC
>once|TRBJ1-2|TRBV2|-
CASVGREGYTF
TGTGCCAGCGTCGGGCGGGAGGGCTACACCTTC
>-|TRBJ2-1|TRBV28|TRBD1
CASSPYRGKDEQFF
TGTGCCAGCAGTCCATACAGGGGAAAGGATGAGCAGTTCTTC
>-|TRBJ1-1|TRBV19|TRBD1
CASSTYGQGYTEAFF
TGTGCCAGTAGTACGTACGGACAGGGGTACACTGAAGCTTTCTTT
>-|TRBJ2-1|TRBV5-4|-
CASSLGAGIRGNEQFF
TGTGCCAGCAGCTTGGGTGCCGGGATAAGGGGCAATGAGCAGTTCTTC
>-|TRBJ2-5|TRBV5-6|TRBD2
CASSLLSAGGQETQYF
TGTGCCAGCAGCCTATTATCGGCGGGAGGACAAGAGACCCAGTACTTC
>-|TRBJ1-2|TRBV30|-
CAWSGTLGYTF
TGTGCCTGGTCCGGGACATTGGGCTACACCTTC
>-|TRBJ2-5|TRBV7-9|TRBD2
CASTRGGRETQYF
TGTGCCAGCACCCGGGGGGGGCGAGAGACCCAGTACTTC
>-|TRBJ2-1|TRBV11-1|-
CASSFRSSYNEQFF
TGTGCCAGCAGCTTCAGGAGCTCCTACAATGAGCAGTTCTTC
>-|TRBJ2-7|TRBV7-6|-
CASSRGFDNEQYF
TGTGCCAGCAGCCGCGGGTTCGACAACGAGCAGTACTTC
>-|TRBJ2-1|TRBV5-1|TRBD1
CASMDRLVHEQFF
TGCGCCAGCATGGACAGGCTGGTTCATGAGCAGTTCTTC
>-|TRBJ2-5|TRBV15|-
CATSGRTARETQYF
TGTGCCACCAGCGGACGGACGGCCCGAGAGACCCAGTACTTC
>-|TRBJ2-1|TRBV15|-
CATSREIRGEQFF
TGTGCCACCAGCAGGGAAATACGAGGTGAGCAGTTCTTC
>-|TRBJ1-5|TRBV30|-
CAWSWPRLEPQHF
TGTGCCTGGAGTTGGCCGAGGCTCGAGCCCCAGCATTTT